The source of this T cell receptor beta chain is a study of low-dose radiotherapy and immunotherapy resistance in tumors. Study details: Administration of intravenous cyclophosphamide at 200 mg/m2 took place every two weeks, one day before radiation and immunotherapy.

Time point in this sample: before trial treatment. The therapy administered to donors comprised nivolumab, ipilimumab, aspirin, low-dose cyclophosphamide and low-dose radiotherapy. The table lists this clonotype with many counts. Primers used for first-strand cDNA, a TRAV- and TRBV-specific set, covered both alpha and beta chains. TCRs were amplified for approximately 21 PCR cycles with a constant-region primer and V-primer adapter. TCRdb reanalysed the reads using MiXCR and keeps one entry per CDR3 protein. The sample carries 54,000 or so distinct CDR3 sequences, about 25% recorded once. CDR3 size: 9 residues. CDR1 and CDR2 from the germline V gene are DFQATT and SNEGSKA (reference sequence). Trimming took off 7 bases at V and 15 bases at J, with 13 bases between the two ends.

The sequence derives from a male donor with prostate cancer. V and J are TRBV20-1 and TRBJ2-1; D is undetermined. The sample was PBMCs, taken before treatment. The CDR3 loop reads CSGGPFRFF. The DNA of the CDR3 is TGCAGTGGAGGTCCATTCCGGTTCTTC.